This TCR beta chain stems from a study of beta chain features in type 1 diabetes. The isolated RNA, all of it, was reverse transcribed, so expressed TCRB transcripts were what got sequenced. The method was immunoSEQ multiplex PCR; TCRdb's version includes in-frame clones alone and lacks a portion of them. In the table there are fewer than 250,000 clones, less than 15% of which are singletons. Central memory, naive, regulatory and stem cell-like memory CD4+ cells were sorted by CD45RO/CCR7/CD25/CD127/CD95/CD27. This clone was counted only a few times. Antigen: not known. Study conclusions and caveats: The question of HLA type influencing TCRB rearrangement was one that remained unresolved here.

CDR3 length: 17 amino acids. Germline trimming cut 2 bases from V and 3 bases from J; bases unmatched to any gene: 5. Germline lookup yields CDR1 MGHRA and CDR2 YSYEKL. The clonotype comes from a middle-aged woman in good health. Sequencing was performed on naive CD4+ T cells from blood. The V and J genes are TRBV4-1 and TRBJ2-1; 12 bases match TRBD2. The CDR3 reads CASSQTSGGHFYNEQFF. The CDR3 DNA reads as TGCGCCAGCAGCCAAACTAGCGGGGGGCACTTCTACAATGAGCAGTTCTTC.